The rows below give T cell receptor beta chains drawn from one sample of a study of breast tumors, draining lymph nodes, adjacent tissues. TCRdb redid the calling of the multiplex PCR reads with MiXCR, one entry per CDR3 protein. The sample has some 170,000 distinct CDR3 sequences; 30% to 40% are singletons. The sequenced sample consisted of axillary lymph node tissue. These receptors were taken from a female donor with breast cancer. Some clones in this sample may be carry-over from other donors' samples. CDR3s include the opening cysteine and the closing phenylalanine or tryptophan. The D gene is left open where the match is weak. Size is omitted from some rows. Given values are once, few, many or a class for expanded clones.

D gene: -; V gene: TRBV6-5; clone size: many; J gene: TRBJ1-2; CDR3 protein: CATGAGDWQIIYGYTF; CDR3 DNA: TGTGCCACCGGGGCGGGGGACTGGCAAATAATCTATGGCTACACCTTC
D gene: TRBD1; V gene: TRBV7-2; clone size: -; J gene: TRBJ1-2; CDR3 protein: CASSPRQTVDRGYGYTF; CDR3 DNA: TGTGCCAGCAGCCCCCGCCAAACCGTGGACAGGGGCTATGGCTACACCTTC
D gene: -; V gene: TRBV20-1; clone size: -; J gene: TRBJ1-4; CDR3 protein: CSARDDSGNEKLFF; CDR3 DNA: TGCAGTGCTAGAGATGATAGCGGGAATGAAAAACTGTTTTTT
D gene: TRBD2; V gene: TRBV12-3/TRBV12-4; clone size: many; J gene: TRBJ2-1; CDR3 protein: CASRPLAGSYNEQFF; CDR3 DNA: TGTGCCAGCAGACCGCTAGCGGGTTCCTACAATGAGCAGTTCTTC
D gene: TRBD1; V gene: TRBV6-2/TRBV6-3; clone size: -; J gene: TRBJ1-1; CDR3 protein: CASRPRDRGNTEAFF; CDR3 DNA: TGTGCCAGCAGACCCCGTGACAGGGGGAACACTGAAGCTTTCTTT
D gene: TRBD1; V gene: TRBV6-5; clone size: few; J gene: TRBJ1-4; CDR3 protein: CASSHSGGREKLFF; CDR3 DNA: TGTGCCAGCAGTCACTCAGGGGGCCGGGAAAAACTGTTTTTT
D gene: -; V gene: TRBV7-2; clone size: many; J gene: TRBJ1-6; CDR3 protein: CASSPRQERSYNSPLHF; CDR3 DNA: TGTGCCAGCAGCCCCCGACAGGAGCGCTCCTATAATTCACCCCTCCACTTT
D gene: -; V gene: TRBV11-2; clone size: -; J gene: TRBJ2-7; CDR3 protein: CASSLFQEAYEQYF; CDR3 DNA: TGTGCCAGCAGCTTATTCCAGGAGGCCTACGAGCAGTACTTC
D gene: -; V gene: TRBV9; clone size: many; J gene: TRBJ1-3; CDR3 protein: CASSAIGNTIYF; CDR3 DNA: TGTGCCAGCAGCGCCATCGGAAACACCATATATTTT
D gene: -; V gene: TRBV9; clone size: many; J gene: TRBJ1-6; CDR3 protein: CASSVSSRDDPGSYNSPLHF; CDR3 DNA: TGTGCCAGCAGCGTATCGTCTCGGGACGACCCAGGCTCCTATAATTCACCCCTCCACTTT
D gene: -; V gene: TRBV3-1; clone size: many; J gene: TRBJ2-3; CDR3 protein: CASSQPWGPASGDTQYF; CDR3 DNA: TGTGCCAGCAGCCAACCGTGGGGGCCGGCCTCCGGAGATACGCAGTATTTT
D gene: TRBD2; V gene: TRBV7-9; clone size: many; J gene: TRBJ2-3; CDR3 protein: CASSNTGLDTDTQYF; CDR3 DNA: TGTGCCAGCAGCAACACGGGACTAGATACAGATACGCAGTATTTT
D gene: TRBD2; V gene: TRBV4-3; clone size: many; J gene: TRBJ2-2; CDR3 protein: CASSQVAGATNTGELFF; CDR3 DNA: TGCGCCAGCAGCCAAGTAGCGGGGGCAACGAACACCGGGGAGCTGTTTTTT
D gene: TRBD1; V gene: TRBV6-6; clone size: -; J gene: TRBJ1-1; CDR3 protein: CAGSYGTGVVNTEAFF; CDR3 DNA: TGTGCCGGCAGTTACGGGACAGGGGTCGTGAACACTGAAGCTTTCTTT
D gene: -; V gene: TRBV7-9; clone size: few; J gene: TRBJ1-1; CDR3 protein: CASSLAGRGVAFF; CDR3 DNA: TGTGCCAGCAGCTTAGCTGGGCGCGGGGTCGCTTTCTTT
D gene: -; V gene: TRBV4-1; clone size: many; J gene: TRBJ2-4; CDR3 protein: CASSQDEGGPIQYF; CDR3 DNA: TGCGCCAGCAGTCAGGATGAGGGGGGACCTATTCAGTACTTC
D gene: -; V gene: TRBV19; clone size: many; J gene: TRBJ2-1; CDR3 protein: CASSIWGPYNEQFF; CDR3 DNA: TGTGCCAGTAGTATATGGGGACCCTACAATGAGCAGTTCTTC
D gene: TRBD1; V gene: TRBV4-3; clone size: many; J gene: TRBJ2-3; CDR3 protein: CASSRQGMSTDTQYF; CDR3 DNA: TGCGCCAGCAGCAGACAGGGGATGAGCACAGATACGCAGTATTTT
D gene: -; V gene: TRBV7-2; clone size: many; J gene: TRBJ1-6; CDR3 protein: CASSRDGVLSPLHF; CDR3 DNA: TGTGCCAGCAGCCGGGACGGGGTTTTATCACCCCTCCACTTT
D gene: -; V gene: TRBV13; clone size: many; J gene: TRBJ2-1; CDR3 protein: CASSVGLLPEQFF; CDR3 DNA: TGTGCCAGCAGCGTCGGACTTCTACCCGAGCAGTTCTTC
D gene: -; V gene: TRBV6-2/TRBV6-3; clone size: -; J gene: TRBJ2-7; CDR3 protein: CASSFPRTYEQYF; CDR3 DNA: TGTGCCAGCAGCTTCCCCCGTACCTACGAGCAGTACTTC
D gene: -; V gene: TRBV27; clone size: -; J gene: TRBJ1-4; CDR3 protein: CASSFFPTEKLFF; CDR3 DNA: TGTGCCAGCAGTTTTTTCCCCACTGAAAAACTGTTTTTT
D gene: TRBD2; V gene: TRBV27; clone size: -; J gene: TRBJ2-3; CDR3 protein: CASSRAGEVFAQYF; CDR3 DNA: TGTGCCAGCAGCCGAGCGGGAGAAGTCTTCGCGCAGTATTTT
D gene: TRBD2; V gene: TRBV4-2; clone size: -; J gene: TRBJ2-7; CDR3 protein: CASSPQERGISYEQYF; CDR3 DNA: TGTGCCAGCAGTCCCCAAGAGCGGGGGATCTCCTACGAGCAGTACTTC
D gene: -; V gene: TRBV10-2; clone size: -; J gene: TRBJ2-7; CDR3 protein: CASSPQISSYEQYF; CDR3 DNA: TGCGCCAGCAGTCCACAGATAAGCTCCTACGAGCAGTACTTC
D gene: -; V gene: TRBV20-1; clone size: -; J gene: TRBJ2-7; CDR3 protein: CSVQRPGRSYEQYF; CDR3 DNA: TGCAGTGTCCAAAGACCCGGACGTTCCTACGAGCAGTACTTC
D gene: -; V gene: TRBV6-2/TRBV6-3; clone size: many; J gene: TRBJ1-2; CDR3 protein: CASSYALIGNYGYTF; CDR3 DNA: TGTGCCAGCAGTTACGCCTTAATCGGGAACTATGGCTACACCTTC
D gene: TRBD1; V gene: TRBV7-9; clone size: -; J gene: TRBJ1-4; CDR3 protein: CASSLDRGLEKLFF; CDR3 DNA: TGTGCCAGCAGCTTAGACAGGGGGCTTGAAAAACTGTTTTTT
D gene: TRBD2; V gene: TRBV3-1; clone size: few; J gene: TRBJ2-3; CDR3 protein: CASSQGFRAGATDTQYF; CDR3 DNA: TGTGCCAGCAGCCAAGGTTTCCGAGCGGGGGCCACAGATACGCAGTATTTT